These T cell receptor beta chains were read from a single sample in a study of cytomegalovirus exposure and HLA in healthy donors. The protocol was immunoSEQ multiplex PCR, while the TCRdb copy is restricted to in-frame clones and leaves out a portion. The repertoire includes roughly 120,000 clones, roughly 94% of them detected once, and more than 0.9% sits in the top ten. Sequencing input: PBMCs. The receptors derive from a woman aged 18-29 years in good health and CMV-seronegative. Both conserved end residues are part of each CDR3. Fields, in order: CDR3 length, J gene, D gene, V gene, clone size, CDR3 protein, CDR3 DNA. The D gene is left open where the match is weak. Clone sizes are given selectively: once, few, many, or a class where the clone is expanded.

cdr3_length: 15; j_call: TRBJ1-5; d_call: NA; v_call: TRBV19; clone_size: NA; cdr3_aa: CASSIVEGGNQPQHF; cdr3_nt: TGTGCCAGTAGTATTGTGGAGGGGGGGAATCAGCCCCAGCATTTT
cdr3_length: 17; j_call: TRBJ2-1; d_call: TRBD2; v_call: TRBV27; clone_size: once; cdr3_aa: CASSFHSGGGSYNEQFF; cdr3_nt: TGTGCCAGCAGTTTTCACTCGGGGGGAGGGTCCTACAATGAGCAGTTCTTC
cdr3_length: 11; j_call: TRBJ2-4; d_call: NA; v_call: TRBV5-6; clone_size: NA; cdr3_aa: CASSATNIQYF; cdr3_nt: TGTGCCAGCAGCGCTACAAACATTCAGTACTTC
cdr3_length: 17; j_call: TRBJ2-1; d_call: TRBD2; v_call: TRBV19; clone_size: NA; cdr3_aa: CASSIARLAGPYNEQFF; cdr3_nt: TGTGCCAGTAGTATTGCCAGGCTAGCGGGACCCTACAATGAGCAGTTCTTC
cdr3_length: 16; j_call: TRBJ2-3; d_call: TRBD2; v_call: TRBV30; clone_size: few; cdr3_aa: CAWSSRTSGSVDTQYF; cdr3_nt: TGTGCCTGGAGTTCAAGGACTAGCGGGAGTGTAGATACGCAGTATTTT
cdr3_length: 15; j_call: TRBJ1-5; d_call: NA; v_call: TRBV19; clone_size: NA; cdr3_aa: CASSNTGMSNQPQHF; cdr3_nt: TGTGCCAGTAGTAACACAGGGATGAGCAATCAGCCCCAGCATTTT
cdr3_length: 13; j_call: TRBJ1-1; d_call: TRBD1; v_call: TRBV6-5; clone_size: NA; cdr3_aa: CASSYGTGFGAFF; cdr3_nt: TGTGCCAGCAGTTACGGGACAGGGTTCGGAGCTTTCTTT
cdr3_length: 14; j_call: TRBJ1-2; d_call: NA; v_call: TRBV28; clone_size: once; cdr3_aa: CASSNRQGSYGYTF; cdr3_nt: TGTGCCAGCAGCAACCGGCAGGGCTCTTATGGCTACACCTTC
cdr3_length: 16; j_call: TRBJ1-6; d_call: NA; v_call: TRBV18; clone_size: NA; cdr3_aa: CASSPPFNGPNSPLHF; cdr3_nt: TGTGCCAGCTCACCACCTTTTAACGGTCCTAATTCACCCCTCCACTTT
cdr3_length: 13; j_call: TRBJ2-1; d_call: NA; v_call: TRBV7-6; clone_size: NA; cdr3_aa: CASSLAPTREQFF; cdr3_nt: TGTGCCAGCAGCTTAGCCCCGACTAGGGAGCAGTTCTTC
cdr3_length: 12; j_call: TRBJ1-2; d_call: NA; v_call: TRBV30; clone_size: NA; cdr3_aa: CAWRVGAKSYTF; cdr3_nt: TGTGCCTGGAGAGTAGGGGCCAAGAGCTACACCTTC
cdr3_length: 15; j_call: TRBJ1-1; d_call: NA; v_call: TRBV5-4; clone_size: NA; cdr3_aa: CASSVWTHGGKGAFF; cdr3_nt: TGTGCCAGCAGCGTGTGGACCCACGGGGGTAAAGGAGCTTTCTTT
cdr3_length: 13; j_call: TRBJ1-1; d_call: NA; v_call: TRBV30; clone_size: NA; cdr3_aa: CAWSVNRDTEAFF; cdr3_nt: TGTGCCTGGAGTGTAAACAGGGACACTGAAGCTTTCTTT
cdr3_length: 11; j_call: TRBJ2-3; d_call: NA; v_call: TRBV30; clone_size: once; cdr3_aa: CAWGAADTQYF; cdr3_nt: TGTGCCTGGGGGGCAGCAGATACGCAGTATTTT
cdr3_length: 15; j_call: TRBJ1-5; d_call: TRBD1; v_call: TRBV6-1; clone_size: NA; cdr3_aa: CASSEDRLPNQPQHF; cdr3_nt: TGTGCCAGCAGTGAGGACAGGCTGCCCAATCAGCCCCAGCATTTT
cdr3_length: 17; j_call: TRBJ1-5; d_call: NA; v_call: TRBV6-1; clone_size: NA; cdr3_aa: CASSEFRWQRGGQPQHF; cdr3_nt: TGTGCCAGCAGTGAATTCCGATGGCAAAGGGGCGGCCAGCCCCAGCATTTT
cdr3_length: 15; j_call: TRBJ2-1; d_call: TRBD2; v_call: TRBV28; clone_size: NA; cdr3_aa: CASSFGTSAYNEQFF; cdr3_nt: TGTGCCAGCAGTTTTGGGACTAGCGCTTACAATGAGCAGTTCTTC
cdr3_length: 13; j_call: TRBJ2-7; d_call: TRBD1; v_call: TRBV18; clone_size: NA; cdr3_aa: CASSQGAAYEQYF; cdr3_nt: TGTGCCAGCTCACAGGGGGCGGCCTACGAGCAGTACTTC
cdr3_length: 16; j_call: TRBJ2-2; d_call: NA; v_call: TRBV30; clone_size: NA; cdr3_aa: CAWSVSRTHREGELFF; cdr3_nt: TGTGCCTGGAGTGTAAGTCGGACTCATCGGGAAGGGGAGCTGTTTTTT
cdr3_length: 11; j_call: TRBJ2-7; d_call: NA; v_call: TRBV27; clone_size: NA; cdr3_aa: CASSLGDEQYF; cdr3_nt: TGTGCCAGCAGTTTGGGAGACGAGCAGTACTTC
cdr3_length: 14; j_call: TRBJ2-7; d_call: NA; v_call: TRBV5-6; clone_size: NA; cdr3_aa: CASSLWDSTYEQYF; cdr3_nt: TGTGCCAGCAGCTTATGGGACTCAACCTACGAGCAGTACTTC
cdr3_length: 15; j_call: TRBJ1-1; d_call: NA; v_call: TRBV6-5; clone_size: NA; cdr3_aa: CASSYTPRGGTEAFF; cdr3_nt: TGTGCCAGCAGTTATACCCCACGGGGAGGCACTGAAGCTTTCTTT